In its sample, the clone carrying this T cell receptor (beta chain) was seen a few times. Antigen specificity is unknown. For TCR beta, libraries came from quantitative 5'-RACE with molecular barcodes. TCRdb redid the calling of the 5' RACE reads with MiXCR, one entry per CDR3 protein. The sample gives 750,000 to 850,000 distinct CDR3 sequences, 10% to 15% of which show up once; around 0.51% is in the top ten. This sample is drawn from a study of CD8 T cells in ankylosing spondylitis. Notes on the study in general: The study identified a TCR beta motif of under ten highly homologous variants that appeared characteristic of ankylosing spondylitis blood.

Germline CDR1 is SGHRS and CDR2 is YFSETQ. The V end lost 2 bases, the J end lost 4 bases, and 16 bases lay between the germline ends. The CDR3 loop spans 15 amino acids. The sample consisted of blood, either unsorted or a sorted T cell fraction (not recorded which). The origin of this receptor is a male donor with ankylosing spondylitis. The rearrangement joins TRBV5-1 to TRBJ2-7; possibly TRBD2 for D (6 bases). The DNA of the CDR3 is TGCGCCAGCAGCTTTCAGGGCGGGAAGACTTACGAGCAGTACTTC. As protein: CASSFQGGKTYEQYF. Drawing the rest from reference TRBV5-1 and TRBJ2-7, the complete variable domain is KAGVTQTPRYLIKTRGQQVTLSCSPISGHRSVSWYQQTPGQGLQFLFEYFSETQRNKGNFPGRFSGRQFSNSRSEMNVSTLELGDSALYLCASSFQGGKTYEQYFGPGTRLTVT.